This TCR beta chain comes out of a study of T cell responses to AZD1222 COVID-19 vaccine. Repertoires were generated with immunoSEQ multiplex PCR, while TCRdb's copy carries only in-frame clones and drops some. The table shows 90,000 to 150,000 clones, with roughly 90% occurring only once. This CDR3 has 13 amino acids. Specimen: peripheral blood, collected on day 0 of AZD1222 vaccination. This sequence was found in an adult in good health. The chain links TRBV21-1 to TRBJ1-2. TRBV21-1 is a documented pseudogene. The CDR3 nucleotides read TGTGCCAGCATCGGACCTGCCCCCGATGGGGGCACCTTC. Translated: CASIGPAPDGGTF.